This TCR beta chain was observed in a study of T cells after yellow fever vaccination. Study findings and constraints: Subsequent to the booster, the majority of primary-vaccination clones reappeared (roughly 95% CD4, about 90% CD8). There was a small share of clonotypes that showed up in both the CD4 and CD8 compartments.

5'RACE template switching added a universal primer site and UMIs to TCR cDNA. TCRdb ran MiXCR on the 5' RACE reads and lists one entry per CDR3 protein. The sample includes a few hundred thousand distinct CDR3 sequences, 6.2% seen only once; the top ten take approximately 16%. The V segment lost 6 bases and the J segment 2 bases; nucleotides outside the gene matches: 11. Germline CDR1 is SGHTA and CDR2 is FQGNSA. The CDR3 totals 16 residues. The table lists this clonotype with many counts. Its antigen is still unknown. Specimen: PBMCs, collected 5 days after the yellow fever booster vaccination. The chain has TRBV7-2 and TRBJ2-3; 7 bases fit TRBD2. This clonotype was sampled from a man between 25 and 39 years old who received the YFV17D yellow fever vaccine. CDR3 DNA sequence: TGTGCCAGCAGACCAGGGTTAGCGGGCTCCACAGATACGCAGTATTTT. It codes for CASRPGLAGSTDTQYF.